Following are 10 T cell receptor beta chains from one sample sequenced in a study of blood T cells in healthy people across ages. A second PCR, run for roughly 7 to 11 cycles, used a sample-barcoded 5' primer plus a J-beta primer mix. TCRdb processed the 5' RACE reads anew with MiXCR; each CDR3 protein has one entry. In the table there are some 1.6 million distinct CDR3 sequences, approximately 32% of which are singletons. Sequencing used blood. The origin of the receptors is a woman aged 30 to 39 in good health.

This clonotype occurred a few times. The CDR3, as DNA: TGTGCCAGCAGTTACGGGAATGGCTACACCTTC. Translating it yields CASSYGNGYTF. The chain couples TRBV6-5 to TRBJ1-2; D unclear. V lost 2 bases and J lost 6, with 4 bases in between. The CDR3 is made up of 11 amino acids. Germline values: CDR1 MNHEY, CDR2 SVGAGI.

This sequence joins TRBV3-1 and TRBJ2-7; no clear D gene. With the DNA end fitting TRBJ2-5 better, the J assignment may be wrong. Germline V CDR1 and CDR2: LGHDT, YNNKEL (reference sequence). The CDR3 length is 12 residues. CDR3 DNA: TGTGCCAGCAGCCCCCTCTCTGGGACCCAGTACTTC. It is translated as CASSPLSGTQYF.

The CDR3 bases are TGCGCCAGCAGCTTCGGGGGCCGCGACGAGCAGTACTTC. Translated, it gives CASSFGGRDEQYF. J is TRBJ2-7 and V is TRBV5-1, with D perhaps assigned TRBD1 or TRBD2 (6 bases each). V was shortened by 2 bases and J by 5 bases, with 11 bases between the two germline ends. The CDR3 has 13 amino acids. Germline CDR1 SGHRS, CDR2 YFSETQ.

The chain has TRBV7-2 and TRBJ2-7; possibly TRBD1 for D (6 bases). The CDR3 covers 14 residues. Germline V lookup: CDR1 SGHTA, CDR2 FQGNSA. Trimming removed 5 bases from V and 1 base from J, with 12 bases in between. The CDR3 sequence: CASSTLTGSYEQYF. CDR3 coding DNA: TGTGCCAGCAGCACTTTAACAGGGTCCTACGAGCAGTACTTC.

This clonotype was counted between two and nine times. This sequence joins TRBV28 and TRBJ2-7; D gene unclear. The CDR3 totals 12 residues. Looked up from germline, CDR1 is MDHEN and CDR2 is SYDVKM. V was trimmed by 9 bases and J by 2 bases, leaving 11 bases between them. CDR3 sequence: CASHHSAYEQYF. Here the CDR3 DNA reads TGTGCCAGTCATCACTCTGCCTACGAGCAGTACTTC.

The table lists this clonotype with a few counts. The rearrangement joins TRBV6-5 to TRBJ2-1; D possibly corresponds to TRBD1 (6 bases). There are 15 residues in the CDR3. Germline CDR1 is MNHEY and CDR2 is SVGAGI. V shed 10 bases and J shed 0 bases, with 16 bases lying between them. The CDR3 protein is CANPGAPSSYNEQFF. The CDR3 region has the DNA TGTGCCAACCCAGGGGCCCCGAGCTCCTACAATGAGCAGTTCTTC.

This sequence joins TRBV10-3 and TRBJ2-7; 9 bases agree with TRBD2. CDR3 length: 15 residues. The germline gives CDR1 ENHRY, CDR2 SYGVKD. With 2 bases clipped from V and 5 bases from J, the junction kept 7 bases outside the gene matches. The CDR3 coding sequence is TGTGCCATCAGTGAGGATGTAGCGGGAGAGGACGAGCAGTACTTC. As protein: CAISEDVAGEDEQYF.

In regard to this clonotype: One junction end does not reproduce the germline sequence, and a read error may be involved. The genes are TRBV7-9 and TRBJ2-6; D not resolved. Germline V gene data show CDR1 as SEHNR and CDR2 as FQNEAQ (reference sequence). The CDR3 consists of 17 residues. The CDR3 sequence is CASSPTSAGSGANVLTF. CDR3 nucleotides: TGCGCCAGCAGCCCAACCTCGGCCGGATCTGGGGCCAACGTCCTGACTTTC.

This clonotype occurred many times. The rearrangement uses TRBV5-8 and TRBJ2-7; D ambiguous. This CDR3 contains 13 residues. Germline CDR1 SGHTS, CDR2 YDEGEE. V was pared by 4 bases and J by 6 bases, with 14 bases between. The CDR3 loop reads CASSRSAVREQYF. The CDR3 DNA follows: TGTGCCAGCAGCCGCTCTGCGGTTCGCGAGCAGTACTTC.

Note on this clonotype: At one end the junction does not follow the germline gene, possibly because of a read error. The chain's CDR3 is CAGSVRGASYEQYF. Here the CDR3 DNA reads TGTGCCGGCAGTGTGAGGGGGGCCTCCTACGAGCAGTACTTC. The rearrangement uses TRBV2 and TRBJ2-7; D may correspond to TRBD1 or TRBD2 (6 bases each). The CDR3 runs 14 residues. Germline V gene sequence: CDR1 SNHLY, CDR2 FYNNEI.